Below are 7 T cell receptor beta chains sequenced from a single sample in a study of somatic mutations in cytotoxic T cells in rheumatoid arthritis. Profiling relied on immunoSEQ multiplex PCR, and the TCRdb table lists in-frame clones only, not all of them. The sample lists around 16,000 clones; roughly 73% were seen once. Material for sequencing was CD8+ T cells sorted from blood. The source is an adult with rheumatoid arthritis.

V usage is TRBV11-2 and J usage is TRBJ2-5; 9 positions agree with TRBD2. Germline CDR1 is SGHAT and CDR2 is FQNNGV. The J segment lost 2 bases and the V segment lost 5 bases, leaving 12 bases of the junction unmatched. CDR3 size: 17 residues. The CDR3 DNA is TGTGCCAGCAGCCCCTGGGGGATGACTAGCGGACAAGAGACCCAGTACTTC. It codes for CASSPWGMTSGQETQYF.

This chain links TRBV6-5 with TRBJ2-1; no firm D call. This CDR3 contains 15 residues. Trimming took off 2 bases at V and 0 bases at J, with 8 bases between the two ends. Looked up from germline, CDR1 is MNHEY and CDR2 is SVGAGI. CDR3 protein: CASSYTESSYNEQFF. The DNA for the CDR3 is TGTGCCAGCAGTTACACGGAGAGCTCCTACAATGAGCAGTTCTTC.

The chain has TRBV10-2 and TRBJ2-7; 9 nucleotides match TRBD2. The ends lost 0 bases at V and 0 bases at J; junction bases unmatched: 0. The CDR3 loop spans 15 amino acids. CDR1 and CDR2 (germline): WSHSY, SAAADI. The CDR3 nucleotides read TGCGCCAGCAGTGAGTCGACTAGCGGCTCCTACGAGCAGTACTTC. Amino acid sequence: CASSESTSGSYEQYF.

The chain combines TRBV4-1 with TRBJ1-5; 8 bases align to TRBD1. The V gene's germline CDR1 is MGHRA and CDR2 YSYEKL. The junction had 6 bases not matched to a gene; V was cut back by 3 bases and J by 2 bases. The CDR3 loop spans 16 amino acids. This CDR3 is CASSQGTGGGNQPQHF. Written as DNA, the CDR3 is TGCGCCAGCAGCCAGGGGACAGGCGGGGGCAATCAGCCCCAGCATTTT.

The V and J genes are TRBV10-3 and TRBJ2-7, with 10 positions matching TRBD2. The CDR3 consists of 15 residues. Trimming cost V 10 bases and J 4 bases; bases outside gene matches: 13. Germline CDR1 ENHRY, CDR2 SYGVKD. CDR3 loop: CATREASGGTYEQYF. In nucleotides, the CDR3 is TGTGCCACGAGGGAGGCTAGCGGGGGTACGTACGAGCAGTACTTC.

This chain joins TRBV27 and TRBJ2-7; 13 nucleotides agree with TRBD2. Unmatched junction bases numbered 7, after V lost 6 bases and J lost 5 bases. The CDR3 is 15 residues long. Germline lookup yields CDR1 MNHEY and CDR2 SMNVEV (reference sequence). CDR3 DNA sequence: TGTGCCAGCAGCCTGACTAGCGGGAGGTTGGACGAGCAGTACTTC. Protein: CASSLTSGRLDEQYF.

By sample fraction, this clone is medium-sized (0.01 to 0.1%). The chain couples TRBV19 to TRBJ2-1; perhaps TRBD2 as D (5 bases). Between the trimmed V and J ends, which lost 3 bases and 0 bases, there was a span of 12 bases. Looked up from germline, CDR1 is LNHDA and CDR2 is SQIVND (reference sequence). The CDR3 consists of 16 residues. This chain's CDR3 is CASSMFGGGSYNEQFF. The CDR3 DNA follows: TGTGCCAGTAGTATGTTTGGCGGAGGCTCCTACAATGAGCAGTTCTTC.